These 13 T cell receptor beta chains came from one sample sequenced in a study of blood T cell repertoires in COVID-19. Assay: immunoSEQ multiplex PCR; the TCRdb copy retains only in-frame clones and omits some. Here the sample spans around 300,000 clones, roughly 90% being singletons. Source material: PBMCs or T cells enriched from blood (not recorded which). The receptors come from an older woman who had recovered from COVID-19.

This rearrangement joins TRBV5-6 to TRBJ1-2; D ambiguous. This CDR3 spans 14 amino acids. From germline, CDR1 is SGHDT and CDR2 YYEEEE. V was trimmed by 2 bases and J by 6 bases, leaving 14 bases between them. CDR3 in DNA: TGTGCCAGCAGCTTAGGACTTCGGTGGGATGGCTACACCTTC. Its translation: CASSLGLRWDGYTF. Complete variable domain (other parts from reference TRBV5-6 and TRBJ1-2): DAGVTQSPTHLIKTRGQQVTLRCSPKSGHDTVSWYQQALGQGPQFIFQYYEEEERQRGNFPDRFSGHQFPNYSSELNVNALLLGDSALYLCASSLGLRWDGYTFGSGTRLTVV.

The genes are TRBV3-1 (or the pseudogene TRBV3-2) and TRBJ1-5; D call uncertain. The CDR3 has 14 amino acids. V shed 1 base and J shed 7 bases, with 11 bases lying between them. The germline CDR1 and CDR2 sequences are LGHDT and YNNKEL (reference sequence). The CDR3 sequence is CASSQVAGEQPQHF. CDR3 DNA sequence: TGTGCCAGCAGCCAAGTTGCCGGAGAGCAGCCCCAGCATTTT.

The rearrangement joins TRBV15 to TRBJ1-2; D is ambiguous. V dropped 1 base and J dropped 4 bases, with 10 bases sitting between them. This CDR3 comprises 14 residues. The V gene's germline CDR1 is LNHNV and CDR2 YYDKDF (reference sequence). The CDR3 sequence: CATSRGRGAYGYTF. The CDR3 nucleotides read TGTGCCACCAGCAGAGGCCGTGGAGCCTATGGCTACACCTTC.

CDR3 protein: CASRRTVWSNQPQHF. The CDR3, as DNA: TGTGCCAGCAGGAGGACAGTCTGGAGCAATCAGCCCCAGCATTTT. The chain carries TRBV6-4 and TRBJ1-5, with a possible D match to TRBD1 (6 bases). With 6 bases removed from V and 1 base from J, the gap between germline ends came to 13 bases. The CDR3 has 15 residues. The germline V gene encodes CDR1 MRHNA and CDR2 SNTAGT.

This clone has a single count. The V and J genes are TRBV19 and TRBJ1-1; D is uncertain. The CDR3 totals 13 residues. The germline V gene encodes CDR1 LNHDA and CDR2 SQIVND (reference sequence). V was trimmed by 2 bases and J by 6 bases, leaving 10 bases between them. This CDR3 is CASSIFSGSEAFF. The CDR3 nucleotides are TGTGCCAGTAGTATATTCTCAGGTTCTGAAGCTTTCTTT.

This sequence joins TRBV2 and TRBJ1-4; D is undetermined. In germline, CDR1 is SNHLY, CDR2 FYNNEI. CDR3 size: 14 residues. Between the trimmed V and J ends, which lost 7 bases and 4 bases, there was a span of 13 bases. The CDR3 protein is CASNRRPRNEKLFF. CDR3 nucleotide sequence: TGTGCCAGCAATAGGAGGCCCCGTAATGAAAAACTGTTTTTT.

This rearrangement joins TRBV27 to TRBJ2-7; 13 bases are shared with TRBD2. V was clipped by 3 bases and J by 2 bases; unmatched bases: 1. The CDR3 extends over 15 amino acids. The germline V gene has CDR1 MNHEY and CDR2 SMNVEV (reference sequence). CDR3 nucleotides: TGTGCCAGCAGTTTTGGACTAGCGGGGGCCTACGAGCAGTACTTC. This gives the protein CASSFGLAGAYEQYF.

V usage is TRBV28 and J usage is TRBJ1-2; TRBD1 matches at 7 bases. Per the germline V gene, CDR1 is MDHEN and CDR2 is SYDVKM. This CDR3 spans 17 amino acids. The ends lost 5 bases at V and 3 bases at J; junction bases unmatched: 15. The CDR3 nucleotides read TGTGCCAGCAGTCCTTCGACAGGGCGGCGTGTGGACTATGGCTACACCTTC. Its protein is CASSPSTGRRVDYGYTF.

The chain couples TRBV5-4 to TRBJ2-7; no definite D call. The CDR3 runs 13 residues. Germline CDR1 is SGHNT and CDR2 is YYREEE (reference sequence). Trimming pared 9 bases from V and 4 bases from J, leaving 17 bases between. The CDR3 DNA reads TGTGCCACCCGGTCCAGCATAGCTTACGAGCAGTACTTC. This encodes CATRSSIAYEQYF.

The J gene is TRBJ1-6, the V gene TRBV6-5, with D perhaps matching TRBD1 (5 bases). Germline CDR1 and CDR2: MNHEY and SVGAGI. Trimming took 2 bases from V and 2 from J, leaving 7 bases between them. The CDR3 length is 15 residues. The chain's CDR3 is CASSYARAYNSPLHF. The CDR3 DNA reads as TGTGCCAGCAGTTACGCCAGGGCCTATAATTCACCCCTCCACTTT.

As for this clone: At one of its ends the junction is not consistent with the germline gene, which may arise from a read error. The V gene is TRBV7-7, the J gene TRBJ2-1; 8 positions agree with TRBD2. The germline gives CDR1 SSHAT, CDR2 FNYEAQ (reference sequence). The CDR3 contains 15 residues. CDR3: CASSAGTSGMDEQFF. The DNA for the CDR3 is TGTGCTAGCAGCGCCGGGACTAGTGGGATGGACGAGCAGTTCTTC. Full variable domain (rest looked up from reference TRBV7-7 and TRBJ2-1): GAGVSQSPRYKVTKRGQDVTLRCDPISSHATLYWYQQALGQGPEFLTYFNYEAQPDKSGLPSDRFSAERPEGSISTLTIQRTEQRDSAMYRCASSAGTSGMDEQFFGPGTRLTVL.

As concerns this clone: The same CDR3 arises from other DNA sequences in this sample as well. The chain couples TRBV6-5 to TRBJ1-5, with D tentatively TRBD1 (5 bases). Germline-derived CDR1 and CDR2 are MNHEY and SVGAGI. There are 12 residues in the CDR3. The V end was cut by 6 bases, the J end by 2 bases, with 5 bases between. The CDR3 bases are TGTGCCAGCAGACAGGGCAATCAGCCCCAGCATTTT. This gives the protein CASRQGNQPQHF.

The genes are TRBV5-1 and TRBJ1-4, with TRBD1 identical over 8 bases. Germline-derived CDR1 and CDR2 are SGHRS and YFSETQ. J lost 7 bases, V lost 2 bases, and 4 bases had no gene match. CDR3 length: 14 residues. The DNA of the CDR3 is TGCGCCAGCAGCTTACAGGGGGTTGGTGAAAAACTGTTTTTT. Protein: CASSLQGVGEKLFF.